This T cell receptor (beta chain) came from a study of blood T cell repertoires in COVID-19. Study-wide context: Some COVID-19 samples were acute and others convalescent; all came from the United States, Italy and Spain.

This CDR3 is built from 15 residues. V was shortened by 3 bases and J by 4 bases, with 16 bases between the two germline ends. Germline V gene sequence: CDR1 SGHDT, CDR2 YYEEEE. Original data processing: Reference gene primers were amplified, and this amplification served to estimate nucleated cell counts. Sequencing used immunoSEQ multiplex PCR; TCRdb keeps in-frame clones, though not all of them. That table supplies the V and J calls and clone size; D and trimming were determined from the DNA. Here the sample spans around 140,000 clones, around 80% being singletons. Source material: peripheral blood. This receptor was taken from a woman in her sixties or seventies with acute or convalescent COVID-19. J is TRBJ1-1 and V is TRBV5-6, with D unresolved. The CDR3 region is CASSWRTGGPTEAFF. The CDR3, as DNA: TGTGCCAGCAGCTGGCGGACGGGAGGGCCCACTGAAGCTTTCTTT.